What follows is one T cell receptor (beta chain) and its context. Antigen unknown. This sample stems from a study of T cell clonotyping in hematopoietic cell transplantation. Profiling relied on immunoSEQ multiplex PCR, and the TCRdb table lists in-frame clones only, not all of them. This table has over 6,000 clones, approximately 87% appearing once. Blood collection times were about day -28 and days 30, 100, 180 posttransplant. Broader study findings: Pathologically expanded recipient clonotypes increased progressively from day 30 to day 180 as diversity fell. Few recipient clonotypes overlapped donors; over 95% were de novo at given depth. Without cell sorting, CD4 versus CD8 contributions remain unresolved.

The receptor's source is a female patient aged 40 to 50 who had an allogeneic stem cell transplant from a related donor, so the T cells may come from the graft donor. Some clones in this sample may be carry-over from other donors' samples. The source material was peripheral blood mononuclear cells, sampled 100 days after allogeneic stem cell transplant.

CDR3 coding DNA: TGTGCCAGCAGCACTAGCGGGACTAAGTACAATGAGCAGTTCTTC. Translation gives CASSTSGTKYNEQFF. V usage is TRBV11-2 and J usage is TRBJ2-1; 10 positions agree with TRBD2. J was trimmed by 4 bases and V by 5 bases; bases with no gene match: 5. The CDR3 covers 15 residues. CDR1 is SGHAT and CDR2 is FQNNGV in the germline V gene.